This record covers a single TCR beta chain. Antigen specificity is unknown. The data stem from a study of shared clonotypes between healthy human individuals. Regarding the study as a whole: Clonotype sharing levels among donors were expected to vary with sequencing depth.

The ends lost 0 bases at V and 1 base at J; junction bases unmatched: 10. CDR3 length: 19 amino acids. The germline V gene encodes CDR1 SGHVT and CDR2 SQSDAQ. Produced via immunoSEQ multiplex PCR; TCRdb's table is partial and in-frame only. The table has 1.5 million to 2.5 million clones, roughly 95% seen once; the top ten hold under 1.5%. CD45RO-negative CD8 cells positively selected for CCR7 made up the naive population, which excluded terminally differentiated effector memory CD45RA+ cells. This sequence joins TRBV7-4 and TRBJ2-4; 9 bases agree with TRBD2. The sample consisted of naive CD8+ T cells sorted from blood. This receptor was taken from a man between 18 and 35 years old in good health. The CDR3 is CASSLALAGRVGAKNIQYF. The DNA for the CDR3 is TGTGCCAGCAGCTTAGCCCTAGCGGGAAGGGTAGGTGCCAAAAACATTCAGTACTTC.